Sequencing of this TCR beta chain was carried out in a study of blood T cell repertoires in COVID-19. Overall study: Sites across the United States, Italy and Spain contributed samples from acute and convalescent COVID-19. PBMCs, B-cell-depleted T cells, or T cells were the source of the cDNA or gDNA that made up the material.

This CDR3 has 17 amino acids. Germline V lookup: CDR1 LNHDA, CDR2 SQIVND (reference sequence). Trimming at V came to 2 bases and at J to 9 bases, leaving 11 bases not matched to a gene. Original processing notes: Amplification of reference gene primers was used by the study to estimate nucleated cell counts. Data came from immunoSEQ multiplex PCR; TCRdb stores just in-frame clones and leaves some out. That table furnishes V, J and clone size, whereas the DNA furnished D and trimming. The sample yields over 250,000 clones, about four fifths seen once. This receptor was identified in a man in his forties or fifties who had been exposed to COVID-19. Sequenced input: PBMCs or T cells enriched from blood (not recorded which). The chain couples TRBV19 to TRBJ1-5, with TRBD1 matching 12 bases. The CDR3, as DNA: TGTGCCAGTAGTATAAAGGGGACAGGGGGCCTCCAAAGGCCCCAGCATTTT. It encodes CASSIKGTGGLQRPQHF.